These T cell receptor beta chains were read from a single sample in a study of blood T cell repertoires in COVID-19. Clones were sequenced by immunoSEQ multiplex PCR, and TCRdb holds only the in-frame ones, with some missing. This table has some 160,000 clones, more than 75% appearing once. Sequencing input: peripheral blood. Receptors originate from a man aged 55 to 70 with acute or convalescent COVID-19. Both conserved end residues are part of each CDR3. A D gene is named only where the DNA matches it firmly. Clone size is stated in some rows and not others, as once, few, many or a class when expanded.

clone size: .; D gene: TRBD2; J gene: TRBJ2-5; V gene: TRBV7-9; CDR3 DNA: TGTGCCAGCAGCAATGCAGCGGGGATAGAGACCCAGTACTTC; CDR3 protein: CASSNAAGIETQYF
clone size: .; D gene: TRBD1; J gene: TRBJ2-7; V gene: TRBV7-2; CDR3 DNA: TGTGCCAGCAGCTTAGTTCAGGGGGTAGGCTACGAGCAGTACTTC; CDR3 protein: CASSLVQGVGYEQYF
clone size: .; D gene: .; J gene: TRBJ1-3; V gene: TRBV10-1; CDR3 DNA: TGCGCCGGGGAGGACCTTAGCTCTGGAAACACCATATATTTT; CDR3 protein: CAGEDLSSGNTIYF
clone size: once; D gene: .; J gene: TRBJ2-5; V gene: TRBV27; CDR3 DNA: TGTGCCAGCAGTTTCAGGGGAGAGACCCAGTACTTC; CDR3 protein: CASSFRGETQYF
clone size: .; D gene: TRBD1; J gene: TRBJ2-7; V gene: TRBV2; CDR3 DNA: TGTGCCAGCAGACAGGGGGCGGGCTACGAGCAGTACTTC; CDR3 protein: CASRQGAGYEQYF
clone size: .; D gene: .; J gene: TRBJ2-1; V gene: TRBV27; CDR3 DNA: TGTGCCAGCAGTTTAGGAGCGCTCAATGAGCAGTTCTTC; CDR3 protein: CASSLGALNEQFF
clone size: few; D gene: TRBD1; J gene: TRBJ2-2; V gene: TRBV24-1; CDR3 DNA: TGTGCCACCAGTGACACACACCTCACAGGGGACCGCACCGGGGAGCTGTTTTTT; CDR3 protein: CATSDTHLTGDRTGELFF
clone size: .; D gene: .; J gene: TRBJ1-1; V gene: TRBV6-5; CDR3 DNA: TGTGCCAGCAGTTTTCCGACGGGGGGCACTGAAGCTTTCTTT; CDR3 protein: CASSFPTGGTEAFF
clone size: .; D gene: TRBD1; J gene: TRBJ1-2; V gene: TRBV9; CDR3 DNA: TGTGCCAGCAGCGTAACCTCAGGGGGTGCGGCCTATGGCTACACCTTC; CDR3 protein: CASSVTSGGAAYGYTF
clone size: few; D gene: TRBD1; J gene: TRBJ1-2; V gene: TRBV6-5; CDR3 DNA: TGTGCCAGCAGACAAATTCAGGGGGCTAAGGGCTACACCTTC; CDR3 protein: CASRQIQGAKGYTF
clone size: .; D gene: .; J gene: TRBJ2-7; V gene: TRBV6-6; CDR3 DNA: TGTGCCAGCACCTACGAGCCAAGGGGGTCCTACGAGCAGTACTTC; CDR3 protein: CASTYEPRGSYEQYF
clone size: .; D gene: TRBD1; J gene: TRBJ2-7; V gene: TRBV5-6; CDR3 DNA: TGTGCCAGCAGCTTGGATCCAGGGGGCTACGAGCAGTACTTC; CDR3 protein: CASSLDPGGYEQYF
clone size: .; D gene: .; J gene: TRBJ2-7; V gene: TRBV28; CDR3 DNA: TGTGCCAGCAGTTTAGTAGGGGGGACAGTGGGTAACGAGCAGTACTTC; CDR3 protein: CASSLVGGTVGNEQYF
clone size: .; D gene: .; J gene: TRBJ1-2; V gene: TRBV20-1; CDR3 DNA: TGCAGTGCTACCCCCTCCTATGGCTACACCTTC; CDR3 protein: CSATPSYGYTF
clone size: .; D gene: .; J gene: TRBJ2-5; V gene: TRBV29-1; CDR3 DNA: TGCAGCGTTGGGGTAGGGGGGACCCAGTACTTC; CDR3 protein: CSVGVGGTQYF
clone size: .; D gene: TRBD2; J gene: TRBJ2-2; V gene: TRBV19; CDR3 DNA: TGTGCCAGTAGTGGCGCGGGAGGGGGGTTAGTCGGGGAGCTGTTTTTT; CDR3 protein: CASSGAGGGLVGELFF
clone size: .; D gene: .; J gene: TRBJ1-1; V gene: TRBV19; CDR3 DNA: TGTGCCAGTAGTCCCCGCTTGGGGGGGGTCGGGGAAGCTTTCTTT; CDR3 protein: CASSPRLGGVGEAFF
clone size: few; D gene: TRBD2; J gene: TRBJ2-3; V gene: TRBV27; CDR3 DNA: TGTGCCAGCAGTTTTTCCGGGAGGGTCTTAGATACGCAGTATTTT; CDR3 protein: CASSFSGRVLDTQYF
clone size: .; D gene: .; J gene: TRBJ1-2; V gene: TRBV5-1; CDR3 DNA: TGCGCCAGCAGCTTGGCCGGGGAATTGTTTGATGGCTACACCTTC; CDR3 protein: CASSLAGELFDGYTF
clone size: .; D gene: TRBD1; J gene: TRBJ2-7; V gene: TRBV6-5; CDR3 DNA: TGTGCCAGCAAATCGGGACAGGGGGCCGTTGTGGAGCAGTACTTC; CDR3 protein: CASKSGQGAVVEQYF
clone size: .; D gene: TRBD2; J gene: TRBJ2-1; V gene: TRBV10-1; CDR3 DNA: TGCGCCAGCAGTGAGAATAGGTGGACTAGCGGGATCAATGAGCAGTTCTTC; CDR3 protein: CASSENRWTSGINEQFF
clone size: .; D gene: TRBD1; J gene: TRBJ2-1; V gene: TRBV29-1; CDR3 DNA: TGCAGCGTTGAGGGGGGACAGGGCATGAATGAGCAGTTCTTC; CDR3 protein: CSVEGGQGMNEQFF
clone size: few; D gene: TRBD2; J gene: TRBJ2-2; V gene: TRBV2; CDR3 DNA: TGTGCCAGCAGACTAGCGGGTAATACCGGGGAGCTGTTTTTT; CDR3 protein: CASRLAGNTGELFF
clone size: few; D gene: .; J gene: TRBJ1-1; V gene: TRBV3-1/TRBV3-2; CDR3 DNA: TGTGCCAGCAGCCAAGGTGGGGGGACTGAAGCTTTCTTT; CDR3 protein: CASSQGGGTEAFF
clone size: .; D gene: .; J gene: TRBJ2-7; V gene: TRBV28; CDR3 DNA: TGTGCCAGCAGGGACGGACACAGGGACGAGCAGTACTTC; CDR3 protein: CASRDGHRDEQYF
clone size: once; D gene: TRBD2; J gene: TRBJ2-3; V gene: TRBV3-1/TRBV3-2; CDR3 DNA: TGTGCCAGCAGACAAGCTCCCGGGGGGTACACAGATACGCAGTATTTT; CDR3 protein: CASRQAPGGYTDTQYF
clone size: .; D gene: TRBD2; J gene: TRBJ2-3; V gene: TRBV6-5; CDR3 DNA: TGTGCCAGCAGTTGGACTAGCGGCCCAAGCACAGATACGCAGTATTTT; CDR3 protein: CASSWTSGPSTDTQYF
clone size: .; D gene: TRBD1; J gene: TRBJ2-5; V gene: TRBV18; CDR3 DNA: TGTGCCAGCTCACGCGGGACAGGAGTCCAAGAGACCCAGTACTTC; CDR3 protein: CASSRGTGVQETQYF
clone size: few; D gene: .; J gene: TRBJ2-7; V gene: TRBV18; CDR3 DNA: TGTGCCAGCTCACCCCGCAGGGACTACGAGCAGTACTTC; CDR3 protein: CASSPRRDYEQYF
clone size: .; D gene: .; J gene: TRBJ2-7; V gene: TRBV7-8; CDR3 DNA: TGTGCCAGCAGCCCGACTAGTCTTTCGTACGAGCAGTACTTC; CDR3 protein: CASSPTSLSYEQYF
clone size: .; D gene: TRBD1; J gene: TRBJ2-3; V gene: TRBV6-5; CDR3 DNA: TGTGCCAGCAGCCTCGGACAGGGGGCCACAGATACGCAGTATTTT; CDR3 protein: CASSLGQGATDTQYF
clone size: once; D gene: TRBD1; J gene: TRBJ2-2; V gene: TRBV24-1; CDR3 DNA: TGTGCCACCAGTGACCGACAGGGGGCGCTCACCGGGGAGCTGTTTTTT; CDR3 protein: CATSDRQGALTGELFF
clone size: .; D gene: TRBD1; J gene: TRBJ2-3; V gene: TRBV6-2/TRBV6-3; CDR3 DNA: TGTGCCAGCAGTTCTGGACAGGGGACAGATACGCAGTATTTT; CDR3 protein: CASSSGQGTDTQYF
clone size: .; D gene: .; J gene: TRBJ2-2; V gene: TRBV7-2; CDR3 DNA: TGTGCCAGCAGCACCCACGGGGGCACCGGGGAGCTGTTTTTT; CDR3 protein: CASSTHGGTGELFF
clone size: .; D gene: TRBD2; J gene: TRBJ2-3; V gene: TRBV11-3; CDR3 DNA: TGTGCCAGCAGCTTAGATGGACTAGCGGCCAGCACAGATACGCAGTATTTT; CDR3 protein: CASSLDGLAASTDTQYF
clone size: .; D gene: TRBD1; J gene: TRBJ1-4; V gene: TRBV7-8; CDR3 DNA: TGTGCCAGCAGACCGACAGGGCTTGCAACTAATGAAAAACTGTTTTTT; CDR3 protein: CASRPTGLATNEKLFF
clone size: few; D gene: .; J gene: TRBJ2-7; V gene: TRBV11-3; CDR3 DNA: TGTGCCAGCAGTTTTCGTGGCGGGACCATCTACGAGCAGTACTTC; CDR3 protein: CASSFRGGTIYEQYF
clone size: .; D gene: TRBD2; J gene: TRBJ2-3; V gene: TRBV5-4; CDR3 DNA: TGTGCCAGCAGCGTGGGCGGGAGAGGCGCAGATACGCAGTATTTT; CDR3 protein: CASSVGGRGADTQYF
clone size: .; D gene: TRBD2; J gene: TRBJ2-3; V gene: TRBV13; CDR3 DNA: TGTGCCAGCAGTTCCCCCGGGACTAGCGGGAGGGCCGCAACAGATACGCAGTATTTT; CDR3 protein: CASSSPGTSGRAATDTQYF
clone size: .; D gene: TRBD2; J gene: TRBJ2-2; V gene: TRBV30; CDR3 DNA: TGTGCCTGGAGTAGAGGAGCGGGAGCCGGTACCGGGGAGCTGTTTTTT; CDR3 protein: CAWSRGAGAGTGELFF
clone size: .; D gene: TRBD2; J gene: TRBJ2-3; V gene: TRBV28; CDR3 DNA: TGTGCCAGCACCTCTGTGGCGGGAGGCCTAGATACGCAGTATTTT; CDR3 protein: CASTSVAGGLDTQYF
clone size: .; D gene: .; J gene: TRBJ2-7; V gene: TRBV9; CDR3 DNA: TGTGCCAGCAGCGTAGGGGGCGTAATCGGTGAGCAGTACTTC; CDR3 protein: CASSVGGVIGEQYF
clone size: .; D gene: TRBD2; J gene: TRBJ2-1; V gene: TRBV28; CDR3 DNA: TGTGCCAGCAGCACCCAACTAGCGGGGGTTTCCTACAATGAGCAGTTCTTC; CDR3 protein: CASSTQLAGVSYNEQFF
clone size: .; D gene: .; J gene: TRBJ1-3; V gene: TRBV3-1/TRBV3-2; CDR3 DNA: TGTGCCAGCAGCCAAGACAGATTCTCTGGAAACACCATATATTTT; CDR3 protein: CASSQDRFSGNTIYF
clone size: once; D gene: TRBD2; J gene: TRBJ2-7; V gene: TRBV5-4; CDR3 DNA: TGTGCCAGCAGCGATCAGCGGGAGGGGTCCTACGAGCAGTACTTC; CDR3 protein: CASSDQREGSYEQYF
clone size: once; D gene: .; J gene: TRBJ1-5; V gene: TRBV30; CDR3 DNA: TGTGCCTGGAGTCCTAAACCTCCGGGGAATGGCCAGCCCCAGCATTTT; CDR3 protein: CAWSPKPPGNGQPQHF
clone size: few; D gene: TRBD1; J gene: TRBJ2-2; V gene: TRBV24-1; CDR3 DNA: TGTGCCACCAGTCGACAGGGGGGGGAGCTGTTTTTT; CDR3 protein: CATSRQGGELFF
clone size: .; D gene: .; J gene: TRBJ1-1; V gene: TRBV5-1; CDR3 DNA: TGCGCCAGCAGCTTGGCCCAGGGATTAAACACTGAAGCTTTCTTT; CDR3 protein: CASSLAQGLNTEAFF
clone size: .; D gene: TRBD1; J gene: TRBJ2-5; V gene: TRBV19; CDR3 DNA: TGTGCCAGTAGTACCGGACAGGTACAAGAGACCCAGTACTTC; CDR3 protein: CASSTGQVQETQYF
clone size: .; D gene: .; J gene: TRBJ1-2; V gene: TRBV11-2; CDR3 DNA: TGTGCCAGCAGCTTAACAAGTTCTGGCTACACCTTC; CDR3 protein: CASSLTSSGYTF
clone size: once; D gene: .; J gene: TRBJ2-3; V gene: TRBV9; CDR3 DNA: TGTGCCAGCAGCCCCCTTGGAGGGAACACAGATACGCAGTATTTT; CDR3 protein: CASSPLGGNTDTQYF
clone size: .; D gene: .; J gene: TRBJ2-1; V gene: TRBV29-1; CDR3 DNA: TGCAGCGTTGAACCTAGTTACAATGAGCAGTTCTTC; CDR3 protein: CSVEPSYNEQFF
clone size: once; D gene: TRBD1; J gene: TRBJ2-7; V gene: TRBV5-5; CDR3 DNA: TGTGCCAGCAGCTTAACAGGGGGACTCTCCTACGAGCAGTACTTC; CDR3 protein: CASSLTGGLSYEQYF
clone size: .; D gene: .; J gene: TRBJ2-7; V gene: TRBV7-2; CDR3 DNA: TGTGCCAGCAGCTCGGGGTGGTCCTACGAGCAGTACTTC; CDR3 protein: CASSSGWSYEQYF
clone size: .; D gene: TRBD2; J gene: TRBJ2-5; V gene: TRBV7-7; CDR3 DNA: TGTGCCAGCAGCTTAGAAGTGGTAGCGGGAGGAGAGACCCAGTACTTC; CDR3 protein: CASSLEVVAGGETQYF
clone size: .; D gene: .; J gene: TRBJ1-2; V gene: TRBV11-2; CDR3 DNA: TGTGCCAGCAGCGCCCGGGACACCAACTATGGCTACACCTTC; CDR3 protein: CASSARDTNYGYTF